The next 5 T cell receptor beta chains were all read from a single sample in a study of T cells after posttransplantation cyclophosphamide. Assay: immunoSEQ multiplex PCR; the TCRdb copy retains only in-frame clones and omits some. Among about 52,000 clones listed, roughly 94% were seen once. The sample was PBMCs. The source of these receptors is a woman in her thirties in good health and a related stem cell transplant donor.

V usage is TRBV5-8 and J usage is TRBJ1-5, with 7 positions matching TRBD1. The CDR3 contains 13 residues. Germline loops: CDR1 SGHTS, CDR2 YDEGEE. V dropped 3 bases and J dropped 7; count of bases not matched to a gene: 4. The CDR3 region is CASSYDREQPQHF. The CDR3 DNA sequence: TGTGCCAGCAGCTATGACAGGGAGCAGCCCCAGCATTTT.

V usage is TRBV2 and J usage is TRBJ2-3, with 7 bases aligning to TRBD1. CDR3 length: 13 amino acids. The V gene's germline CDR1 is SNHLY and CDR2 FYNNEI. The J segment lost 5 bases and the V segment lost 6 bases, leaving 5 bases of the junction unmatched. CDR3 sequence reads: CASSTGAKDTQYF. CDR3 sequence (DNA): TGTGCCAGCAGCACAGGGGCGAAAGATACGCAGTATTTT.

The sample holds one count of this clone. This rearrangement joins TRBV6-6 to TRBJ1-1; D remains unclear. V was trimmed by 2 bases and J by 1 base, leaving 11 bases between them. CDR3 length: 15 residues. From germline, CDR1 is MNHNY and CDR2 SVGAGI (reference sequence). The DNA for the CDR3 is TGTGCCAGCAGTTACGTAGGACTGACGAACACTGAAGCTTTCTTT. Its protein product is CASSYVGLTNTEAFF.

V usage is TRBV15 and J usage is TRBJ2-7, with D possibly matching TRBD1 (5 bases). The CDR3 sequence is 15 residues long. The germline V gene has CDR1 LNHNV and CDR2 YYDKDF (reference sequence). V was shortened by 0 bases and J by 9 bases, with 18 bases between the two germline ends. Here the CDR3 reads CATSRDPRTLLRQYF. The DNA of the CDR3 is TGTGCCACCAGCAGAGATCCGAGGACACTCCTGAGGCAGTACTTC.

This rearrangement joins TRBV7-6 to TRBJ2-2; maybe TRBD1 (6 bases). CDR3 length: 17 amino acids. From germline, CDR1 is SGHVS and CDR2 FNYEAQ. V lost 0 bases and J lost 4, with 15 bases in between. CDR3 bases: TGTGCCAGCAGCTTAGCGGTCGTGAGGGGGATCACCGGGGAGCTGTTTTTT. Translating gives CASSLAVVRGITGELFF.